Listed below are T cell receptor beta chains from one sample, sequenced in a study of cytomegalovirus exposure and HLA in healthy donors. Sequencing used immunoSEQ multiplex PCR; TCRdb keeps in-frame clones, though not all of them. The sample contains 150,000 to 200,000 clones, about four fifths of which appear only once. Specimen: PBMCs. The receptors originated from a girl aged 5-17 years in good health and CMV-seropositive. Both conserved end residues are part of each CDR3. A D gene is named only where the DNA matches it firmly. Expanded clones are given a class, and other clones once, few, many or no size at all.

J gene: TRBJ1-1
clone size: -
V gene: TRBV29-1
D gene: TRBD1
CDR3 DNA: TGCAGCGTTGAGCAGGGGGCCTACACTGAAGCTTTCTTT
CDR3 protein: CSVEQGAYTEAFF

J gene: TRBJ2-5
clone size: -
V gene: TRBV9
D gene: TRBD2
CDR3 DNA: TGTGCCAGCAGCGTATCGGGGACTAGCGGGATAGAGCAGTACTTC
CDR3 protein: CASSVSGTSGIEQYF

J gene: TRBJ1-1
clone size: -
V gene: TRBV9
D gene: -
CDR3 DNA: TGTGCCAGCAGCGTAGGGGCAGGCGATATGAACACTGAAGCTTTCTTT
CDR3 protein: CASSVGAGDMNTEAFF

J gene: TRBJ1-2
clone size: -
V gene: TRBV2
D gene: TRBD1
CDR3 DNA: TGTGCCAGCAGCGGACAGGGGATGAATGGCTACACCTTC
CDR3 protein: CASSGQGMNGYTF

J gene: TRBJ1-1
clone size: -
V gene: TRBV4-1
D gene: -
CDR3 DNA: TGCGCCAGCAGCCACCACACAGTGGTTGAAGCTTTCTTT
CDR3 protein: CASSHHTVVEAFF

J gene: TRBJ1-2
clone size: once
V gene: TRBV7-2
D gene: -
CDR3 DNA: TGTGCCAGCAGCTTAGATGGCAGAAACTATGGCTACACCTTC
CDR3 protein: CASSLDGRNYGYTF

J gene: TRBJ1-1
clone size: -
V gene: TRBV9
D gene: TRBD1
CDR3 DNA: TGTGCCAGCAGCGTTAGCGGGACAGGGGGCGCTTACACTGAAGCTTTCTTT
CDR3 protein: CASSVSGTGGAYTEAFF

J gene: TRBJ1-1
clone size: few
V gene: TRBV2
D gene: -
CDR3 DNA: TGTGCCAGCAGTGAAAGGGGCCCGGACACTGAAGCTTTCTTT
CDR3 protein: CASSERGPDTEAFF

J gene: TRBJ1-2
clone size: once
V gene: TRBV7-2
D gene: -
CDR3 DNA: TGTGCCAGCAGCTTAGCGGCGGGAAACCTAGGCCCGAACTATGGCTACACCTTC
CDR3 protein: CASSLAAGNLGPNYGYTF

J gene: TRBJ1-2
clone size: -
V gene: TRBV29-1
D gene: -
CDR3 DNA: TGCAGCGTTTACAGGGACTATGGCTACACCTTC
CDR3 protein: CSVYRDYGYTF

J gene: TRBJ1-1
clone size: -
V gene: TRBV7-9
D gene: -
CDR3 DNA: TGTGCCAGCAGCACTAGGACCTCCGGAGACACTGAAGCTTTCTTT
CDR3 protein: CASSTRTSGDTEAFF

J gene: TRBJ1-2
clone size: -
V gene: TRBV6-6
D gene: TRBD1
CDR3 DNA: TGTGCCAGCAGCCAACGGACGACAGGGGAAGGGGATGGCTACACCTTC
CDR3 protein: CASSQRTTGEGDGYTF

J gene: TRBJ2-7
clone size: -
V gene: TRBV5-1
D gene: -
CDR3 DNA: TGCGCCAGCAGCTTGGATGGGGGGGCGATCTACGAGCAGTACTTC
CDR3 protein: CASSLDGGAIYEQYF

J gene: TRBJ1-1
clone size: few
V gene: TRBV6-6
D gene: TRBD1
CDR3 DNA: TGTGCCAGCAGTTCGCCAGGGGGATTTGAAGCTTTCTTT
CDR3 protein: CASSSPGGFEAFF

J gene: TRBJ2-7
clone size: -
V gene: TRBV18
D gene: TRBD1
CDR3 DNA: TGTGCCAGCTCACCACCGACAGGGAATGAGAACGAGCAGTACTTC
CDR3 protein: CASSPPTGNENEQYF

J gene: TRBJ1-1
clone size: -
V gene: TRBV18
D gene: -
CDR3 DNA: TGTGCCAGCTCACCAGTTACGAGGGGAGGGAGCACTGAAGCTTTCTTT
CDR3 protein: CASSPVTRGGSTEAFF

J gene: TRBJ1-2
clone size: -
V gene: TRBV5-8
D gene: TRBD1
CDR3 DNA: TGTGCCAGCAGCTTTACTACAGGGGGCAACTATGGCTACACCTTC
CDR3 protein: CASSFTTGGNYGYTF

J gene: TRBJ2-3
clone size: -
V gene: TRBV6-1
D gene: -
CDR3 DNA: TGTGCCAGCAGTGACCATCTAGCGAGAAGCACAGATACGCAGTATTTT
CDR3 protein: CASSDHLARSTDTQYF

J gene: TRBJ1-1
clone size: -
V gene: TRBV4-2
D gene: -
CDR3 DNA: TGTGCCAGCAGCGGCAGGGTGGGCACTGAAGCTTTCTTT
CDR3 protein: CASSGRVGTEAFF

J gene: TRBJ1-5
clone size: few
V gene: TRBV18
D gene: -
CDR3 DNA: TGTGCCAGCTCACCCGGGGGTCCCAATCAGCCCCAGCATTTT
CDR3 protein: CASSPGGPNQPQHF

J gene: TRBJ1-4
clone size: once
V gene: TRBV6-1
D gene: TRBD1
CDR3 DNA: TGTGCCAGCAGTGATGGACAGGGGAATGAAAAACTGTTTTTT
CDR3 protein: CASSDGQGNEKLFF

J gene: TRBJ1-2
clone size: -
V gene: TRBV5-1
D gene: -
CDR3 DNA: TGCGCCAGCAGTCTCAGCACAGGAATCTATGGCTACACCTTC
CDR3 protein: CASSLSTGIYGYTF

J gene: TRBJ1-3
clone size: -
V gene: TRBV30
D gene: -
CDR3 DNA: TGTGCCTGGAGTAGAACAGGGAGCTCTGGAAACACCATATATTTT
CDR3 protein: CAWSRTGSSGNTIYF

J gene: TRBJ2-1
clone size: -
V gene: TRBV5-4
D gene: TRBD2
CDR3 DNA: TGTGCCACCAAGCGGGGTTCCTACAATGAGCAGTTCTTC
CDR3 protein: CATKRGSYNEQFF

J gene: TRBJ1-6
clone size: -
V gene: TRBV2
D gene: TRBD1
CDR3 DNA: TGTGCCAGCAGTTCAGGGACAGGGCGCTCCTATAATTCACCCCTCCACTTT
CDR3 protein: CASSSGTGRSYNSPLHF

J gene: TRBJ1-1
clone size: -
V gene: TRBV29-1
D gene: -
CDR3 DNA: TGCAGCGTTGGAGAGGGCGAACCCTCAGGGGCTTTCTTT
CDR3 protein: CSVGEGEPSGAFF

J gene: TRBJ1-2
clone size: -
V gene: TRBV6-1
D gene: -
CDR3 DNA: TGTGCCAGCAGTTTAGTAGACACAGTCTATGGCTACACCTTC
CDR3 protein: CASSLVDTVYGYTF

J gene: TRBJ2-1
clone size: once
V gene: TRBV11-2
D gene: -
CDR3 DNA: TGTGCCAGCAGCACAGCTACGGTCAATGAGCAGTTCTTC
CDR3 protein: CASSTATVNEQFF

J gene: TRBJ1-1
clone size: -
V gene: TRBV9
D gene: -
CDR3 DNA: TGTGCCAGCAGCCCAAAGCGGGTGTCGAACACTGAAGCTTTCTTT
CDR3 protein: CASSPKRVSNTEAFF

J gene: TRBJ2-1
clone size: few
V gene: TRBV11-3
D gene: -
CDR3 DNA: TGTGCCAGCAGGGCCCGGGGGGCCGGGTACAATGAGCAGTTCTTC
CDR3 protein: CASRARGAGYNEQFF

J gene: TRBJ1-4
clone size: -
V gene: TRBV19
D gene: TRBD1
CDR3 DNA: TGTGCCAGTAGTTTCACGGACAGGGGGCGGGAAAAACTGTTTTTT
CDR3 protein: CASSFTDRGREKLFF

J gene: TRBJ2-7
clone size: once
V gene: TRBV5-1
D gene: -
CDR3 DNA: TGCGCCAGCAGCTCGGTTCACTACGAGCAGTACTTC
CDR3 protein: CASSSVHYEQYF

J gene: TRBJ1-2
clone size: -
V gene: TRBV5-8
D gene: -
CDR3 DNA: TGTGCCAGCGAACAGGATTTTTATGGCTACACCTTC
CDR3 protein: CASEQDFYGYTF

J gene: TRBJ1-1
clone size: -
V gene: TRBV15
D gene: -
CDR3 DNA: TGTGCCACCAGCAGAGATAGGCAGGGGAGCACTGAAGCTTTCTTT
CDR3 protein: CATSRDRQGSTEAFF

J gene: TRBJ1-2
clone size: -
V gene: TRBV6-1
D gene: TRBD1
CDR3 DNA: TGTGCCAGCAGCCCTTTGACAGGGATACATGGCTACACCTTC
CDR3 protein: CASSPLTGIHGYTF

J gene: TRBJ2-7
clone size: -
V gene: TRBV6-5
D gene: TRBD2
CDR3 DNA: TGTGCCAGCAGGAATCCGACTAGCGCTCCCTACGAGCAGTACTTC
CDR3 protein: CASRNPTSAPYEQYF

J gene: TRBJ2-5
clone size: -
V gene: TRBV6-1
D gene: -
CDR3 DNA: TGTGCCAGCAGTGAAGCTCCCAGAAAAGAGACCCAGTACTTC
CDR3 protein: CASSEAPRKETQYF

J gene: TRBJ1-1
clone size: -
V gene: TRBV9
D gene: -
CDR3 DNA: TGTGCCAGCAGCGTAGCTGGCGGTGAAGCTTTCTTT
CDR3 protein: CASSVAGGEAFF

J gene: TRBJ1-4
clone size: -
V gene: TRBV6-5
D gene: -
CDR3 DNA: TGTGCCAGCAGTTACTCGCAGGGTTGGGCAGGACAACTGTTTTTT
CDR3 protein: CASSYSQGWAGQLFF

J gene: TRBJ2-5
clone size: -
V gene: TRBV19
D gene: TRBD1
CDR3 DNA: TGTGCCAGTAGTATAGGCGGGACAGGGGGAGAGACCCAGTACTTC
CDR3 protein: CASSIGGTGGETQYF

J gene: TRBJ1-4
clone size: -
V gene: TRBV7-7
D gene: TRBD1
CDR3 DNA: TGTGCTACCACGGTTCAGGGGGCGCCCGTTGCAACTAATGAAAAACTGTTTTTT
CDR3 protein: CATTVQGAPVATNEKLFF